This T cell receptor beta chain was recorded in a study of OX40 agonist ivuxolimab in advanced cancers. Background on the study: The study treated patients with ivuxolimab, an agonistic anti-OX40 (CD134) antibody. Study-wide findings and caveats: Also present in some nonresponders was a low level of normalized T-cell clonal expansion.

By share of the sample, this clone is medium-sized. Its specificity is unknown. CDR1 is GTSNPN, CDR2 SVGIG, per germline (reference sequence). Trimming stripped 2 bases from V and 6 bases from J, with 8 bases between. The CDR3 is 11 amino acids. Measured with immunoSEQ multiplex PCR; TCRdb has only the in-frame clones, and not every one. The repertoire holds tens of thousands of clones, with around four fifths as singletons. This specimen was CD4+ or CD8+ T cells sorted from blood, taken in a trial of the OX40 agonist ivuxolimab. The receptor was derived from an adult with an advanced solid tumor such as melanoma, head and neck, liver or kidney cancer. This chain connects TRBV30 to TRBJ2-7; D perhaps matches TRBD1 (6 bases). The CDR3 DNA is TGTGCCTGGAGTCCAGGGGCCGAGCAGTACTTC. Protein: CAWSPGAEQYF.